A single sample is the source of the 6 T cell receptor beta chains below, sequenced in a study of molecular identifiers for immune sequencing clone quantification. TCRdb re-analysed the PCR reads in MiXCR, keeping a single row per CDR3 protein. The table shows around 480,000 distinct CDR3 sequences, with less than 30% occurring only once. The sequencing sample was made of naive CD8+ T cells from blood, with Jurkat cell RNA spiked in. Subset in this sample: FACS-sorted CD8+CD4-CCR7+CD45RA+ naive T cells. These TCRs come from a human donor in good health. Some libraries in this study had Jurkat cell RNA spiked in.

The chain is built from TRBV19 and TRBJ1-2; 9 positions agree with TRBD1. The CDR3 is made up of 15 amino acids. Losses at the gene ends were 3 bases for V and 6 bases for J; bases not matched to a gene: 8. CDR1 and CDR2 (germline): LNHDA, SQIVND (reference sequence). CDR3 protein: CASSILGQGADGYTF. DNA of the CDR3: TGTGCCAGTAGTATTTTGGGACAGGGAGCAGATGGCTACACCTTC.

Comments on this clonotype: A read error may be the cause here, since a much bigger clone is one base away. Likely a read error: the CDR3 ends without its conserved phenylalanine or tryptophan. This sequence joins TRBV9 and TRBJ1-3, with D unresolved. The CDR3 has 15 amino acids. Per germline, CDR1 SGDLS and CDR2 YYNGEE. V was cut by 3 bases and J by 0 bases, with 10 bases left in between. The CDR3 protein is CASSADGFSGNTIYL. For the CDR3, the DNA is TGTGCCAGCAGCGCGGACGGGTTCTCTGGAAACACCATATATCTT.

The V call is TRBV3-1, the J call TRBJ2-7; no definite D call. Germline CDR1 is LGHDT and CDR2 is YNNKEL (reference sequence). This CDR3 has 15 residues. V gave up 5 bases and J gave up 0 bases, with 14 bases separating them. The CDR3 spells CASSAGLGSSYEQYF. As DNA, the CDR3 is TGTGCCAGCAGCGCCGGGTTGGGCTCCTCCTACGAGCAGTACTTC.

This clonotype was recorded a few times. The genes are TRBV11-2 and TRBJ1-4; perhaps TRBD1 as D (5 bases). V shed 5 bases and J shed 3 bases, with 13 bases lying between them. The V gene's germline CDR1 is SGHAT and CDR2 FQNNGV. The CDR3 runs to 15 residues. CDR3 in DNA: TGTGCCAGCAGCCAAACAGGAGGGCCTAATGAAAAACTGTTTTTT. Translating it yields CASSQTGGPNEKLFF. The whole variable domain, remainder taken from reference TRBV11-2 and TRBJ1-4, is EAGVAQSPRYKIIEKRQSVAFWCNPISGHATLYWYQQILGQGPKLLIQFQNNGVVDDSQLPKDRFSAERLKGVDSTLKIQPAKLEDSAVYLCASSQTGGPNEKLFFGSGTQLSVL.

Turning to this clonotype: A clone one base away is much larger, so this may be a read error. The chain recombines TRBV2 with TRBJ1-1; TRBD1 matches 7 bases. CDR1 SNHLY and CDR2 FYNNEI come from the germline V gene. The length of the CDR3 is 15 residues. CDR3 in amino acids: CASSDGQALNPEAFF. In DNA, the CDR3 is TGTGCCAGCAGTGATGGACAGGCGCTGAACCCTGAAGCTTTCTTT.

The chain combines TRBV2 with TRBJ2-7, with 8 bases that match TRBD1. CDR1 is SNHLY and CDR2 is FYNNEI in the germline V gene. V was pared by 5 bases and J by 3 bases, with 9 bases of the junction left unmatched. This CDR3 comprises 15 residues. The CDR3, as DNA: TGTGCCAGCAGTTTTTCGCCCGGGACAGGCTACGAGCAGTACTTC. Protein: CASSFSPGTGYEQYF.